Following are 12 T cell receptor beta chains from one sample sequenced in a study of T-cell memory formation after mild COVID-19. MiXCR, run by TCRdb on the 5' RACE reads, gives a single entry per CDR3 protein. The sample lists roughly 240,000 distinct CDR3 sequences; 15% were seen once. The specimen was PBMCs or a T cell subset sorted from them (not recorded which). These receptors all stem from an adult woman who had mild COVID-19 (a few samples of this study predate the infection). Cell type and time point are not known.

The V gene is TRBV12-3 or TRBV12-4, the J gene TRBJ1-1; D is unresolved. The CDR3 is 14 amino acids. With 6 bases removed from V and 4 bases from J, the gap between germline ends came to 15 bases. CDR3 protein: CASSPASEGTEAFF. The CDR3 DNA is TGTGCCAGCAGCCCCGCCAGCGAGGGCACTGAAGCTTTCTTT.

This clonotype occurred a few times. The CDR3 region has the DNA TGTGCCAGCAGCTTCGGGGGCGTGGAGCTGTTTTTT. Residues: CASSFGGVELFF. The V call is TRBV5-6, the J call TRBJ2-2, with D perhaps given as TRBD1 or TRBD2 (6 bases each). The CDR3 covers 12 residues. Germline values: CDR1 SGHDT, CDR2 YYEEEE. Between the trimmed V and J ends, which lost 2 bases and 10 bases, there was a span of 9 bases.

This chain connects TRBV3-1 to TRBJ2-4; D gene unclear. The V and J ends lost 0 bases and 0 bases respectively, with 12 bases between them. Germline V gives CDR1 LGHDT, CDR2 YNNKEL (reference sequence). The CDR3 extends over 17 amino acids. For the CDR3, the DNA is TGTGCCAGCAGCCAAGAGGGAAACCGCCTAGCCAAAAACATTCAGTACTTC. Translation: CASSQEGNRLAKNIQYF. Full variable domain (outside the CDR3, taken from reference TRBV3-1 and TRBJ2-4): DTAVSQTPKYLVTQMGNDKSIKCEQNLGHDTMYWYKQDSKKFLKIMFSYNNKELIINETVPNRFSPKSPDKAHLNLHINSLELGDSAVYFCASSQEGNRLAKNIQYFGAGTRLSVL.

The table lists this clonotype with many counts. This chain connects TRBV7-2 to TRBJ2-1; tentatively, D is TRBD1 or TRBD2 (5 bases each). V shed 5 bases and J shed 2 bases, with 13 bases lying between them. From germline, CDR1 is SGHTA and CDR2 FQGNSA. The CDR3 consists of 15 residues. The chain's CDR3 is CASSPGASPYNEQFF. The CDR3 DNA reads as TGTGCCAGCAGCCCCGGGGCTAGCCCCTACAATGAGCAGTTCTTC. The complete variable domain, with remaining parts taken from reference TRBV7-2 and TRBJ2-1, reads GAGVSQSPSNKVTEKGKDVELRCDPISGHTALYWYRQSLGQGLEFLIYFQGNSAPDKSGLPSDRFSAERTGGSVSTLTIQRTQQEDSAVYLCASSPGASPYNEQFFGPGTRLTVL.

The DNA for the CDR3 is TGTGCCAGCAGCCCGGGGGGACAGGGGGCCTACGAGCAGTACTTC. It specifies CASSPGGQGAYEQYF. The chain employs TRBV5-4 and TRBJ2-7; 11 positions agree with TRBD1. The CDR3 covers 15 residues. The V gene end was trimmed by 4 bases and the J gene end by 2 bases; junction bases not matched to a gene: 5. Germline V CDR1 and CDR2: SGHNT, YYREEE (reference sequence).

This clonotype has a handful of counts. Here the CDR3 DNA reads TGTGCCAGCAGCCCACGGACTAGCGGCACAGATACGCAGTATTTT. The encoded protein is CASSPRTSGTDTQYF. This chain uses TRBV5-4 with TRBJ2-3, with 9 bases that match TRBD2. The germline V gene has CDR1 SGHNT and CDR2 YYREEE (reference sequence). The CDR3 runs to 15 residues. V was pared by 4 bases and J by 1 base, with 4 bases of the junction left unmatched. Full variable domain (rest looked up from reference TRBV5-4 and TRBJ2-3): ETGVTQSPTHLIKTRGQQVTLRCSSQSGHNTVSWYQQALGQGPQFIFQYYREEENGRGNFPPRFSGLQFPNYSSELNVNALELDDSALYLCASSPRTSGTDTQYFGPGTRLTVL.

This chain connects TRBV2 to TRBJ1-4; D ambiguous. The CDR3 sequence is 15 residues long. CDR1 and CDR2 (germline): SNHLY, FYNNEI. V gave up 1 base and J gave up 5 bases, with 11 bases separating them. As DNA, the CDR3 is TGTGCCAGCAGTGAAGTATCTAGGCCGAATGAAAAACTGTTTTTT. Translating it yields CASSEVSRPNEKLFF.

The chain carries TRBV7-8 and TRBJ1-1; D is ambiguous. The CDR3 is made up of 16 amino acids. Trimming left V 3 bases short and J 0 bases short, with 14 bases between. CDR1 SGHVS and CDR2 FQNEAQ come from the germline V gene. This CDR3 is CASSLGVAGLNTEAFF. For the CDR3, the DNA is TGTGCCAGCAGCTTGGGCGTGGCGGGATTGAACACTGAAGCTTTCTTT.

A few counts support this clonotype. The V call is TRBV7-2, the J call TRBJ1-1; TRBD1 matches at 9 bases. This CDR3 has 18 amino acids. J gave up 6 bases and V 0 bases, and 14 bases lay outside the gene matches. CDR1 and CDR2 (germline): SGHTA, FQGNSA. CDR3 sequence (DNA): TGTGCCAGCAGCTTAGCGAGACAGGGGGTGACCTATTCGGCTGAAGCTTTCTTT. This sequence encodes CASSLARQGVTYSAEAFF.

This clonotype was recorded a few times. The V gene is TRBV9, the J gene TRBJ2-7; TRBD1 matches at 7 bases. V lost 0 bases, J lost 6 bases, and 3 bases stayed unmatched. Germline V gene sequence: CDR1 SGDLS, CDR2 YYNGEE. This CDR3 is 13 amino acids long. CDR3 DNA sequence: TGTGCCAGCAGCGTAGTTGCAGGGGGCGAGCAGTACTTC. Amino acids: CASSVVAGGEQYF.

The V gene is TRBV10-3, the J gene TRBJ2-1; 10 bases are a match to TRBD2. The CDR3 extends over 16 amino acids. J was trimmed by 2 bases and V by 4 bases; bases with no gene match: 5. Per germline, CDR1 ENHRY and CDR2 SYGVKD. CDR3 region: CAISASGGAAYNEQFF. In nucleotides, the CDR3 is TGTGCCATCAGTGCCAGCGGGGGGGCCGCCTACAATGAGCAGTTCTTC.

The chain couples TRBV6-5 to TRBJ2-3, with 10 bases identical to TRBD2. CDR3 size: 14 residues. Losses at the gene ends were 9 bases for V and 5 bases for J; bases not matched to a gene: 8. CDR1 is MNHEY and CDR2 is SVGAGI in the germline V gene. The CDR3 spells CASHKRGGKDTQYF. The CDR3 DNA follows: TGTGCCAGTCACAAGCGGGGGGGCAAAGATACGCAGTATTTT.